This TCR beta chain is drawn from a study of long-term antiretroviral therapy in people with HIV. This CDR3 spans 16 amino acids. V was cut by 2 bases and J by 3 bases, with 17 bases left in between. Germline assignment: CDR1 MNHEY and CDR2 SMNVEV (reference sequence). The immunoSEQ assay was v3.0, run at survey level. Repertoires were generated with immunoSEQ multiplex PCR, while TCRdb's copy carries only in-frame clones and drops some. Found here are tens of thousands of clones, under 80% of them singletons; the top ten hold almost 5%. The specimen comprised unsorted PBMCs, sampled 0.5 years after starting antiretroviral therapy. The V gene is TRBV27, the J gene TRBJ2-7; D is possibly TRBD1 or TRBD2 (5 bases each). The source of this sequence is a woman between 35 and 50 years old with HIV. The CDR3 region is CASSLGTGRRVYEQYF. The CDR3 DNA sequence: TGTGCCAGCAGTTTAGGGACGGGCAGGAGAGTCTACGAGCAGTACTTC.